This T cell receptor (beta chain) was recorded in a study of CD8+CD57+ T cells in acquired aplastic anemia. By flow cytometry, patients selected for sequencing had shown an expansion of CD8+CD57+ cells. Genomic DNA provided the template from which TCR beta VDJ and CDR3 profiles were obtained. TCRdb reprocessed the reads via MiXCR and lists one record per CDR3 protein. The sample shows roughly 500,000 distinct CDR3 sequences, less than 35% of them seen only once. This CDR3 spans 15 amino acids. Germline V lookup: CDR1 SNHLY, CDR2 FYNNEI. V lost 6 bases and J lost 4; bases outside the gene matches: 3. This clonotype has at least ten counts.

The V gene is TRBV2, the J gene TRBJ2-1, with TRBD2 matching over 13 bases. Sequenced sample: sorted CD4+, CD8+, or CD8+CD57+ T cells (not recorded which) from PBMCs. The sequence derives from a human donor with aplastic anemia. This chain's CDR3 is CASRGLAGPYNEQFF. The CDR3 coding sequence is TGTGCCAGCAGGGGACTAGCGGGACCATACAATGAGCAGTTCTTC.